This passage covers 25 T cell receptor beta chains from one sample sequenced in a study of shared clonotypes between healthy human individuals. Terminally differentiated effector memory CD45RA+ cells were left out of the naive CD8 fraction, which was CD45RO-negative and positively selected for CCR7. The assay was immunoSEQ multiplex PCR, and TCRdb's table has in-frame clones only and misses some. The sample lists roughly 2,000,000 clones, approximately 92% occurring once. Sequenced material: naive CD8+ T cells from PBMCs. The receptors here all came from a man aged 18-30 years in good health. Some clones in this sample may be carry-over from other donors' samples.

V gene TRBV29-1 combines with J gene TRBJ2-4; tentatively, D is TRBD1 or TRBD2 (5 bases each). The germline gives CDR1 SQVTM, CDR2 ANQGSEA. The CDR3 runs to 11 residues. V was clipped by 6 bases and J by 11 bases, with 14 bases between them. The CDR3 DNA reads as TGCAGCGTCCGGGATGGGGGACTTCAGTACTTC. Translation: CSVRDGGLQYF.

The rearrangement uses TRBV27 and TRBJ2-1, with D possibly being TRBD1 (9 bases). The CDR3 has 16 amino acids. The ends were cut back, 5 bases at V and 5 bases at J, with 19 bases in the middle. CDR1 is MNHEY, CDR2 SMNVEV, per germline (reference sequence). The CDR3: CASSETGGSGNNEQFF. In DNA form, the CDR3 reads TGTGCCAGCAGTGAGACAGGGGGTAGCGGGAACAATGAGCAGTTCTTC.

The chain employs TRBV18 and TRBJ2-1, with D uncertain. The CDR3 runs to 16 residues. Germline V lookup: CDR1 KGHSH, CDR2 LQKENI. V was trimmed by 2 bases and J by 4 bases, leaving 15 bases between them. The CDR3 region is CASSPYADYGYNEQFF. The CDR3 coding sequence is TGTGCCAGCTCACCATATGCAGATTATGGGTACAATGAGCAGTTCTTC.

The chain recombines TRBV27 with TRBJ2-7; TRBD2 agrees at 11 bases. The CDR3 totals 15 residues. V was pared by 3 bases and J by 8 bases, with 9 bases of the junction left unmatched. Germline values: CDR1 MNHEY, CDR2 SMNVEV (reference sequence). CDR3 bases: TGTGCCAGCAGTTTGGCCCTAGCGGGGGGAGGGCAGCAGTACTTC. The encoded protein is CASSLALAGGGQQYF.

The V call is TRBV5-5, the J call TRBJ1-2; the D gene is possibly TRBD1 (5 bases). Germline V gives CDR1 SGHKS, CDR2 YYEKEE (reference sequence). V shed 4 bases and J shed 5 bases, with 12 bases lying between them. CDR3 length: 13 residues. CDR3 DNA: TGTGCCAGCAGCAGGGACGACAGTTATGGCTACACCTTC. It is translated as CASSRDDSYGYTF.

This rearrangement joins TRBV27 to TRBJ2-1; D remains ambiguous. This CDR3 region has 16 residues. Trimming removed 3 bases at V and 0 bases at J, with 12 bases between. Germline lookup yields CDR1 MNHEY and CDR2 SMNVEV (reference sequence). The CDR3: CASSLLGASSYNEQFF. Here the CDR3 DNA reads TGTGCCAGCAGTTTGCTCGGAGCCAGCTCCTACAATGAGCAGTTCTTC.

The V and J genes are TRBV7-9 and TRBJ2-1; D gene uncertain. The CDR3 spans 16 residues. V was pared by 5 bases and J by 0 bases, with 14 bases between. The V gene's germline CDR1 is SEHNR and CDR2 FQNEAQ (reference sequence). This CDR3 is CASSQPPGSSYNEQFF. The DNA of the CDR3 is TGTGCCAGCAGCCAGCCCCCTGGAAGCTCCTACAATGAGCAGTTCTTC.

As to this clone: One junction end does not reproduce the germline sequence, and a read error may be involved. As DNA, the CDR3 is TGTGCCAGTAGTATAAGCTTGGGACCTGGGAACTCTGGCTACACCTTC. Translation gives CASSISLGPGNSGYTF. The chain couples TRBV19 to TRBJ1-2, with a tentative D call TRBD1 (5 bases). This CDR3 has 16 amino acids. Germline V gives CDR1 LNHDA, CDR2 SQIVND (reference sequence).

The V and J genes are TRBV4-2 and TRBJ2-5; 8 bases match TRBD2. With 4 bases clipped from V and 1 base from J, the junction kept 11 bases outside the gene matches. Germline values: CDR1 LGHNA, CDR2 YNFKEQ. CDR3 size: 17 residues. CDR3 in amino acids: CASSPRGSGTGQETQYF. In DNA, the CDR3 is TGTGCCAGCAGCCCCAGGGGTAGCGGGACGGGCCAAGAGACCCAGTACTTC.

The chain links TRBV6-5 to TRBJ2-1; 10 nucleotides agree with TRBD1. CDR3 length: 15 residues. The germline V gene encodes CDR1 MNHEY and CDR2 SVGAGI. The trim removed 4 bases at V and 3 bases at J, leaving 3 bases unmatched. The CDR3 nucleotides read TGTGCCAGCAGTTCCGGACAGGGGGTCTACAATGAGCAGTTCTTC. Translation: CASSSGQGVYNEQFF.

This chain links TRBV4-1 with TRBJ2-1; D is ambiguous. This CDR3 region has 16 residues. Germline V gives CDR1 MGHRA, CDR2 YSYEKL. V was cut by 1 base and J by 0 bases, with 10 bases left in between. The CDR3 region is CASSQAWSDSYNEQFF. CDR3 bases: TGCGCCAGCAGCCAAGCCTGGTCGGACTCCTACAATGAGCAGTTCTTC.

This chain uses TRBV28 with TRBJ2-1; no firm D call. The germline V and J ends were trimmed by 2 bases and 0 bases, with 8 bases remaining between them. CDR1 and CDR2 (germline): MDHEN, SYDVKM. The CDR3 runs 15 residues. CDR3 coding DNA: TGTGCCAGCAGTTTAAAGTTTAGCTCCTACAATGAGCAGTTCTTC. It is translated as CASSLKFSSYNEQFF.

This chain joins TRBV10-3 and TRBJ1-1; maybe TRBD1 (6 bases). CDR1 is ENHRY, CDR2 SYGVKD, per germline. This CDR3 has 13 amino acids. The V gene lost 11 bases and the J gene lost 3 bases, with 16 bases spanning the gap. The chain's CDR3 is CAVSGVGDTEAFF. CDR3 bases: TGTGCCGTCTCAGGGGTTGGGGACACTGAAGCTTTCTTT.

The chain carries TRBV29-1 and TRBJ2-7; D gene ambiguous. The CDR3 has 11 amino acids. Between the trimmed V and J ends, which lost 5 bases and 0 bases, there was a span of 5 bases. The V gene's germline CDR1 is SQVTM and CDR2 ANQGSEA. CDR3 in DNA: TGCAGCGTTAGAATCTCCTACGAGCAGTACTTC. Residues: CSVRISYEQYF.

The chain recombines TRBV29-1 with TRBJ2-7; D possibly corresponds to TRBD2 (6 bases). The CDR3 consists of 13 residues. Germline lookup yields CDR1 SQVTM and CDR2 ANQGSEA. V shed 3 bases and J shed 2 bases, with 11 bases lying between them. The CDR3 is CSVDSGGPYEQYF. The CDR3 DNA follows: TGCAGCGTTGATAGCGGAGGCCCCTACGAGCAGTACTTC.

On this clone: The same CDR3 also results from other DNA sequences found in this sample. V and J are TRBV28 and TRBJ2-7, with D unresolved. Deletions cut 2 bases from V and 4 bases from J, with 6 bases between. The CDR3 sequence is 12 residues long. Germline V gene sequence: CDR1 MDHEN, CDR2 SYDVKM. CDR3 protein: CASSLRQYEQYF. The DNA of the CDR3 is TGTGCCAGCAGTTTAAGACAATACGAGCAGTACTTC.

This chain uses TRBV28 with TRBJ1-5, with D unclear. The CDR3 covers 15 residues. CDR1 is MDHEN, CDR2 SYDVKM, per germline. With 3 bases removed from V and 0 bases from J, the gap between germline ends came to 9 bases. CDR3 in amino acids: CASSFTVRSNQPQHF. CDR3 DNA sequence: TGTGCCAGCAGTTTTACGGTGCGTAGCAATCAGCCCCAGCATTTT.

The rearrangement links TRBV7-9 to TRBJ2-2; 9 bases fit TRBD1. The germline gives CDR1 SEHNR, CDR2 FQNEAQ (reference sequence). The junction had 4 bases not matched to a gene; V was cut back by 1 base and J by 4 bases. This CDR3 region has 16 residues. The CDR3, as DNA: TGTGCCAGCAGCTTAGTGGGACAGGGCTCCACCGGGGAGCTGTTTTTT. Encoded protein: CASSLVGQGSTGELFF. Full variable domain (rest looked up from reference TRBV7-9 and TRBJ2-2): DTGVSQNPRHKITKRGQNVTFRCDPISEHNRLYWYRQTLGQGPEFLTYFQNEAQLEKSRLLSDRFSAERPKGSFSTLEIQRTEQGDSAMYLCASSLVGQGSTGELFFGEGSRLTVL.

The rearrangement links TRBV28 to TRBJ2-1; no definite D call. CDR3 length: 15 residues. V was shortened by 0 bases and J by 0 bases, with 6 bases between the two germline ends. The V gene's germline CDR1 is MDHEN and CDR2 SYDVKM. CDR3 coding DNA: TGTGCCAGCAGTTTATGGGAGAGCTCCTACAATGAGCAGTTCTTC. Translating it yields CASSLWESSYNEQFF.

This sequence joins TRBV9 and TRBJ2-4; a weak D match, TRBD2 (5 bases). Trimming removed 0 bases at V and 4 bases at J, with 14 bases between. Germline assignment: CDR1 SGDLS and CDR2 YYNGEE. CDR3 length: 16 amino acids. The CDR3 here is CASSVDWAGGKNIQYF. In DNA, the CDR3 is TGTGCCAGCAGCGTAGATTGGGCCGGCGGGAAAAACATTCAGTACTTC.

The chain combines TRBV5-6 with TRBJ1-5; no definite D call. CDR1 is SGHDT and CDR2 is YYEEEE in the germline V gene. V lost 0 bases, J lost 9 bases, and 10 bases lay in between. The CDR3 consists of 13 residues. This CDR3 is CASSLAPSGPQHF. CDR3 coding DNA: TGTGCCAGCAGCTTGGCCCCCAGCGGGCCCCAGCATTTT.

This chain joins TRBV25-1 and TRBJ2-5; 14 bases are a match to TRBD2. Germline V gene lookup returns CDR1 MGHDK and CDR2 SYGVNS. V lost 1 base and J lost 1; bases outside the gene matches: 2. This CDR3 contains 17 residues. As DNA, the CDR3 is TGTGCCAGCAGTGAATTCGGGACTAGCGGGGGCCAAGAGACCCAGTACTTC. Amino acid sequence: CASSEFGTSGGQETQYF. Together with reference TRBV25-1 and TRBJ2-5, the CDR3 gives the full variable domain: EADIYQTPRYLVIGTGKKITLECSQTMGHDKMYWYQQDPGMELHLIHYSYGVNSTEKGDLSSESTVSRIRTEHFPLTLESARPSHTSQYLCASSEFGTSGGQETQYFGPGTRLLVL.

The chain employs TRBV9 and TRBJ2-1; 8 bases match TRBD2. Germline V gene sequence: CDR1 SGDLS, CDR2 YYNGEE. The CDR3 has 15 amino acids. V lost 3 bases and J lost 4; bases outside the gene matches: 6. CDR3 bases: TGTGCCAGCAGCGCTAGCGGGCCGAGATACAATGAGCAGTTCTTC. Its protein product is CASSASGPRYNEQFF.

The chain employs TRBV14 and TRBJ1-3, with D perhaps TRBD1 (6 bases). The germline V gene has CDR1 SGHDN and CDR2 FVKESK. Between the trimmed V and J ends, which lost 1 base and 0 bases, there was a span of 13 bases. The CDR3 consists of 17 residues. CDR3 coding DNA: TGTGCCAGCAGCCAAGTTCGGGGGCCTTTCTCTGGAAACACCATATATTTT. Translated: CASSQVRGPFSGNTIYF.

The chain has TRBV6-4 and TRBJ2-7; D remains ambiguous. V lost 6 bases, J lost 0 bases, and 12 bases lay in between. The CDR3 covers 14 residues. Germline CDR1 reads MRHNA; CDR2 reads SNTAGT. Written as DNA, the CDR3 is TGTGCCAGCAGCCCTACCCTGAGCTCCTACGAGCAGTACTTC. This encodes CASSPTLSSYEQYF.